This TCR beta chain was identified during a study of beta chain features in type 1 diabetes (dated by TCRdb to 2017 to 2018). In the study overall: Mean age, gender distribution, total cell number and subset yield did not differ between patients and healthy donors. Across all samples, around 99 million sorted cells were examined, and cell number per subset correlated strongly with RNA yield. Naive and central memory subsets were obtained from all 30 or so donors, but regulatory and stem cell-like memory subsets were isolated from only 8 patients and roughly eight healthy donors. In the study, TCRB repertoires of sorted circulating CD4+ T cell subsets from recently diagnosed type 1 diabetes patients were compared with those of matched healthy donors. The paper as a whole reports these results and caveats: Because small numbers of individuals were included in the HLA sub-analyses, any influence of HLA type on TCRB rearrangement was left unresolved. Sequencing cDNA rather than genomic DNA could over-represent highly expressing activated cells, although activation and CD3 levels did not differ between groups. A moderate but significant shortening of TCRB CDR3 length was observed in type 1 diabetes patients in all four CD4+ subsets. At VDJ recombination sites, patients with type 1 diabetes made fewer insertions and deleted more nucleotides, a pattern implying thymic rearrangement abnormalities. Naive, central memory and regulatory TCRB repertoires appeared more similar among patients than among healthy donors. Shorter templates might have been favored by PCR, but patient and control samples were amplified and corrected together, so both groups would have been affected equally by any skew.

In this sample, this clone turned up many times. This clone's antigen is unknown. Base qualities are not provided; no much larger clone lies one nucleotide away. Each donor gave one peripheral blood draw, averaging approximately 0.12 L, which was collected into heparinised tubes. Naive, central memory, regulatory and stem cell-like memory CD4+ T cells were sorted on a BD FACSAria II using a panel including CD45RO, CCR7, CD25, CD127, CD95 and CD27. Every sorted population had a purity above 98%. PBMCs were isolated right away by Lymphoprep density gradient centrifugation and were stained directly, without culture. So that batch effects would be minimized, each experiment stained and sorted samples in pairs, pairing one healthy donor with one patient. Here V drops 4 bases and J drops 7 bases, and the junction holds 9 bases not matched to any gene. The CDR3 starts with the cysteine, ends with the phenylalanine, and has 15 residues. Here the CDR3 DNA is all that survives: 45 bases in frame from base 1. The CDR1 and CDR2 encoded by the germline V gene (reference sequence) are GTSNPN and SVGIG.

The entire isolated RNA was reverse transcribed using the High Capacity cDNA Reverse Transcription Kit, and thus expressed TCRB transcripts were sequenced. Deep immunoSEQ sequencing was performed on naive, central memory and regulatory T cell samples, with an average of around 3.5 million total reads per sample. Sorted cells were lysed in RLT buffer and RNA was extracted with DNase-treated RNeasy Micro or Mini kits, depending on cell number. To prevent cross-contamination, each cell subset was processed individually, whereas patient and healthy donor samples were processed jointly. The immunoSEQ multiplex PCR was used to amplify TCRB sequences from cDNA, generating 87-bp fragments that spanned the CDR3 region. Sequencing of the amplicons was performed on the Illumina HiSeq platform. Concerning the study's data processing: Synthetic template baselines were used to correct PCR bias computationally, reads within Hamming distance 2 were collapsed, and singletons that could not be merged were discarded. Reads were aligned to IMGT to assign V, D and J genes, CDR3 length, and insertions or deletions at six rearrangement sites. Within each subset, clonotype counts were normalized to the number of sorted cells before true diversity and Gini coefficients were calculated with the tcR R package. The overlap coefficient, calculated on TCRB nucleotide sequences, was used to measure repertoire sharing. Out-of-frame TCRB sequences from naive cells were analyzed as a proxy for the pre-selection repertoire. Entries here come from immuneACCESS through TCRdb and include only in-frame sequences with V and J called. Some clones fail to appear in such tables; in the studies checked, an unresolved V gene covers under half of the shortfall, and the cause of the remainder is unknown. Clonal size and the V and J genes are those of that table, whereas D and trimming came from the DNA. A total of 390,000 or so clones appear in this sample, approximately 15% of them only once. Roughly 0.04% of the sample goes to the ten largest clones.

The sequenced material came from naive CD4+ T cells from blood. Taken with the paper, the label for cell subset or site translates to: true naive CD4+ T cells. The receptor's source is a man aged 25-45 years in good health. This chain is built from TRBV30 and TRBJ2-2; 10 bases in the junction line up with TRBD1. The CDR3 protein is CAWNPGQGRNGELFF. The DNA is TGTGCCTGGAACCCGGGACAGGGGAGGAACGGGGAGCTGTTTTTT.